This TCR beta chain derives from a study of shared clonotypes between healthy human individuals. The table came from immunoSEQ multiplex PCR; TCRdb's copy has only in-frame clones and leaves some out. Here the sample spans around 2,000,000 clones, about 95% being singletons. Naive-designated CD8 cells lacked CD45RO, were positively enriched for CCR7, and omitted terminally differentiated effector memory CD45RA+ cells. Donors comprised healthy HIV-negative adults lacking recent acute infections or vaccinations. Each sample came from a Caucasian adult donor living in Nashville, Tennessee. CDR1 is MNHEY, CDR2 SVGAGI, per germline. The ends were cut back, 3 bases at V and 9 bases at J, with 15 bases in the middle. The CDR3 totals 14 residues.

This chain uses TRBV6-5 with TRBJ2-1; D perhaps matches TRBD1 (5 bases). The clonotype was recovered from a man aged 18 to 35 in good health. Sequences were obtained from naive CD8+ T cells sorted from blood. The CDR3, as DNA: TGTGCCAGCAGTTATTCAAATCAGGGAATTGAGCAGTTCTTC. Encoded protein: CASSYSNQGIEQFF.